This T cell receptor (beta chain) was recovered during a study of cytomegalovirus exposure and HLA in healthy donors. The CDR3 has 15 amino acids. CDR1 is SGDLS, CDR2 YYNGEE, per germline. The V gene lost 4 bases and the J gene lost 1 base, with 13 bases spanning the gap. Whole-study findings and limits: Another analysis was done later, and it associated 16,951 TCR beta sequences with HLA alleles at 0.05 false discovery rate. Rare sequences made up most TCRs, while some public TCRs were found in many donors.

Vbeta (60) and Jbeta (13) primers were used in the PCR. Generated by immunoSEQ multiplex PCR, the TCRdb table keeps only in-frame clones and is missing some. Of tens of thousands of clones in the sample, 75% to 85% are singletons; the top ten hold 1.5% to 2%. A remark on this clone: Its antigen is unknown.

Everyone who donated was a healthy bone marrow donor. The material sequenced was PBMCs. The receptor was isolated from a woman in her 30s in good health and CMV-seronegative. The chain couples TRBV9 to TRBJ2-3; weak D call: TRBD2 (6 bases). CDR3 nucleotides: TGTGCCAGCAGCCCTCGGGGGAGCGGCACAGATACGCAGTATTTT. Protein product: CASSPRGSGTDTQYF.